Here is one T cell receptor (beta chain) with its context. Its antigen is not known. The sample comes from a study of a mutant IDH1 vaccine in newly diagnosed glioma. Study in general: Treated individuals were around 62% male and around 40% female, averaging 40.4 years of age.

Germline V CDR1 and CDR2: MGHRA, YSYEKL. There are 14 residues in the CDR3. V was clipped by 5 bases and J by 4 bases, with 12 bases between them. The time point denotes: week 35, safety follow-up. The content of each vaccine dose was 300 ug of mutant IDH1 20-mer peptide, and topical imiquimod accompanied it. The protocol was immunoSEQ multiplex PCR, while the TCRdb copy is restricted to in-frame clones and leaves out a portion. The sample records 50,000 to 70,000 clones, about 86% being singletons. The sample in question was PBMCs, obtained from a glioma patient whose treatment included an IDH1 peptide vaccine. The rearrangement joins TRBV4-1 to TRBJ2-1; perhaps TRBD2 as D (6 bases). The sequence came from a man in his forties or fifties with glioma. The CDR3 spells CASSYREPYNEQFF. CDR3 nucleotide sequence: TGCGCCAGCAGCTACCGGGAGCCTTACAATGAGCAGTTCTTC.